These T cell receptor beta chains were read from a single sample in a study of cytomegalovirus exposure and HLA in healthy donors. Produced via immunoSEQ multiplex PCR; TCRdb's table is partial and in-frame only. The sample has about 130,000 clones, around 80% seen once. The sample was PBMCs. The origin of the receptors is a woman in her twenties or thirties in good health and CMV-seronegative. CDR3s include the opening cysteine and the closing phenylalanine or tryptophan. The D gene is left open where the match is weak. Only part of the rows carry a size: once, few, many, or a class if the clone is expanded.

TRBV6-5	few	TRBJ1-3	-	TGTGCCAGCAGTTACTCGAGAGCCGCCGGTGGAAACACCATATATTTT	CASSYSRAAGGNTIYF
TRBV9	-	TRBJ1-5	-	TGTGCCAGCAGCCCAGGACAGAATAGCAATCAGCCCCAGCATTTT	CASSPGQNSNQPQHF
TRBV18	-	TRBJ1-2	-	TGTGCCAGCTCAACAGGGCTCGGTAACTATGGCTACACCTTC	CASSTGLGNYGYTF
TRBV12-5	-	TRBJ2-7	-	TGTGCTAGTGGATCGGGACAACTCTTCTACGAGCAGTACTTC	CASGSGQLFYEQYF
TRBV7-9	-	TRBJ2-1	TRBD2	TGTGCCAGCAGCTTGGTACCTAGCGGCAACGGTAATGAGCAGTTCTTC	CASSLVPSGNGNEQFF
TRBV19	-	TRBJ2-2	-	TGTGCCAGTACCAAATGGTCAGGGGAAGGCACCGGGGAGCTGTTTTTT	CASTKWSGEGTGELFF
TRBV7-3	few	TRBJ2-1	TRBD1	TGTGCCAGCAGTTACAGGGGTGGGAATGAGCAGTTCTTC	CASSYRGGNEQFF
TRBV19	once	TRBJ1-1	-	TGTGCCAGTAGTCTAGGGGGGGGCTTGAACACTGAAGCTTTCTTT	CASSLGGGLNTEAFF
TRBV11-2	once	TRBJ2-1	TRBD2	TGTGCCAGCAGCCCCATACTAGCGGGAACCTACAATGAGCAGTTCTTC	CASSPILAGTYNEQFF
TRBV4-1	-	TRBJ2-1	TRBD1	TGCGCCAGCAGCCAATCTGGACAGGTCAATCGTGGGGAGCAGTTCTTC	CASSQSGQVNRGEQFF
TRBV28	-	TRBJ1-1	-	TGTGCCAGCAGTTTATCCGTCAGGGTCGGGGGGCGAAGCACTGAAGCTTTCTTT	CASSLSVRVGGRSTEAFF
TRBV19	-	TRBJ2-3	-	TGTGCCAGTAGTCGGCAGGAAACAGATACGCAGTATTTT	CASSRQETDTQYF
TRBV30	-	TRBJ2-1	-	TGTGCCTGGAGTGGTGGGGGGGCCGGTGATGAGCAGTTCTTC	CAWSGGGAGDEQFF
TRBV25-1	once	TRBJ2-6	-	TGTGCCAGCAGTGAGCGGGTCTCTGGGGCCAACGTCCTGACTTTC	CASSERVSGANVLTF
TRBV18	-	TRBJ2-7	TRBD2	TGTGCCAGCTCAGCGGGAGGCCCTTCTTACGAGCAGTACTTC	CASSAGGPSYEQYF
TRBV7-2	once	TRBJ1-5	TRBD1	TGTGCCAGCAGCTTAATAGGGGGCGGGGATCAGCCCCAGCATTTT	CASSLIGGGDQPQHF
TRBV29-1	once	TRBJ2-1	TRBD2	TGCAGCGTTGACAGTGCTAGCGGAGTAGAACAGTTCTTC	CSVDSASGVEQFF
TRBV15	-	TRBJ2-3	-	TGTGCCACCAGCAGAGATCTAGTTCTAAGCACAGATACGCAGTATTTT	CATSRDLVLSTDTQYF
TRBV15	-	TRBJ1-3	-	TGTGCCACCAGCAGCGGACAGACTGGAAACACCATATATTTT	CATSSGQTGNTIYF
TRBV7-2	-	TRBJ2-3	-	TGTGCCAGCAGCTTAGTTAGGGGGAGCACAGATACGCAGTATTTT	CASSLVRGSTDTQYF
TRBV7-9	-	TRBJ1-2	-	TGTGCCAGCAGCACTTCAGCCCAGGGTCTTTCTAACTATGGCTACACCTTC	CASSTSAQGLSNYGYTF
TRBV7-2	few	TRBJ2-6	TRBD2	TGTGCCAGCAGTGGGACTAGCCTTTCTGGGGCCAACGTCCTGACTTTC	CASSGTSLSGANVLTF